This TCR beta chain appears in the sequencing data of a study of CD8+ T cells in alopecia areata. The study's findings and limits: Sharing of TCRs across patients appeared less clear than in mice, possibly for HLA-related reasons.

As for this clone: Its antigen is undetermined.

Sample treatment: oral pan-JAK inhibitor, 5-10 mg twice daily. Extracted RNA was reverse transcribed into cDNA, the sequencing template. Data came from immunoSEQ multiplex PCR; TCRdb stores just in-frame clones and leaves some out. The sample records 150,000 to 250,000 clones, about three fifths being singletons. This receptor was identified in a human donor with alopecia areata. The source material was CD4+ T cells sorted from blood, sampled at week 4, from a patient treated with tofacitinib.

The CDR3 sequence is CASSHQTSGGDGTQYF. In DNA form, the CDR3 reads TGTGCCAGCAGCCACCAGACTAGCGGGGGTGATGGGACCCAGTACTTC. The V gene is TRBV4-2, the J gene TRBJ2-5; 12 bases align to TRBD2. The J segment lost 7 bases and the V segment lost 3 bases, leaving 9 bases of the junction unmatched. Germline V lookup: CDR1 LGHNA, CDR2 YNFKEQ. The CDR3 consists of 16 residues.